This entry lists 2 T cell receptor beta chains sequenced from one sample in a study of T cell clonality in common variable immunodeficiency (dated by TCRdb to the mid-2010s). Which antigens these TCRs recognize remains unknown. Library method: the immunoSEQ multiplex PCR assay. In TCRdb, the immuneACCESS table is reduced to in-frame sequences with V and J assigned. These tables do not hold every clone; where another copy was compared, an unresolved V gene accounts for under half, and the others remain unexplained. The sample records roughly 17,000 clones, none occurring a single time. The top ten hold about 14% of the sample. The study at large found these results: CVID TCRbeta sequences reportedly showed fewer deletions and N-nucleotide insertions and lacked highly modified clones with 13 or more V deletions.

The sequencing sample was made of peripheral blood mononuclear cells. These receptor sequences come from a human donor with common variable immunodeficiency.

This clone turned up a few times. The read stops 3 residues short of the end of the CDR3; the missing end is completed from the germline J gene. The chain links TRBV20-1 to TRBJ2-7; 7 bases are shared with TRBD1. CDR3 length: 13 amino acids. Germline V gene sequence: CDR1 DFQATT, CDR2 SNEGSKA (reference sequence). The V gene end was trimmed by 3 bases and the J gene end by 6 bases; junction bases not matched to a gene: 8. The sequenced CDR3 bases are TGCAGTGCTAGGGGCACAGGGGCCTTCGAG. Residues: CSARGTGAFE. The entire CDR3 is CSARGTGAFEQYF.

The sample holds a few counts of this clone. The junction shows a germline mismatch at one end, possibly a read error. From the germline J gene comes the end of the CDR3, since the read stops 3 residues before it. V is TRBV19 and J is TRBJ1-1; 8 bases align to TRBD1. The CDR3 is 14 amino acids. CDR1 LNHDA and CDR2 SQIVND come from the germline V gene (reference sequence). The CDR3 bases that were read are TGTGCCAGTAGTTTAGACAGGGGAAGCACTGAA. Translation gives CASSLDRGSTE. The whole CDR3 reads CASSLDRGSTEAFF.